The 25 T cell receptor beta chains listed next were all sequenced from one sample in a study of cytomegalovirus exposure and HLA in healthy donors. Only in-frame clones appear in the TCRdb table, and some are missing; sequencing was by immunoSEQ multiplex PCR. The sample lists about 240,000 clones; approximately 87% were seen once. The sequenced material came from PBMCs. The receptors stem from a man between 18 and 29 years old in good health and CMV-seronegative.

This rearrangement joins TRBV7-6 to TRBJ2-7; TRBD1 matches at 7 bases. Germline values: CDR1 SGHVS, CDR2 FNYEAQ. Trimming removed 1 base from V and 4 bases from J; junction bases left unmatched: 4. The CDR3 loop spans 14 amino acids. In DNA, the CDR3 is TGTGCCAGCAGCTTAGGGAAGGGGGCTTACGAGCAGTACTTC. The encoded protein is CASSLGKGAYEQYF.

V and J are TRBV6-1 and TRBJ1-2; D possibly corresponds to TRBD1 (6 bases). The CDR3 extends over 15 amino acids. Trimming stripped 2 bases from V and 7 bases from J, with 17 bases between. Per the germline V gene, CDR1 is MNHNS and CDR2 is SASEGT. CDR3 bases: TGTGCCAGCAGTGAAAGGGGGGGAGGAGGTCGTGGCTACACCTTC. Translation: CASSERGGGGRGYTF.

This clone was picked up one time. The CDR3 loop reads CASSQETPPTSRLRSSYNEQFF. CDR3 DNA: TGCGCCAGCAGCCAAGAGACTCCCCCCACCTCGCGACTGAGAAGCTCCTACAATGAGCAGTTCTTC. J is TRBJ2-1 and V is TRBV4-3; D gene ambiguous. Germline V gene sequence: CDR1 LGHNA, CDR2 YSLEER. V lost 0 bases and J lost 0, with 27 bases in between. The CDR3 runs to 22 residues.

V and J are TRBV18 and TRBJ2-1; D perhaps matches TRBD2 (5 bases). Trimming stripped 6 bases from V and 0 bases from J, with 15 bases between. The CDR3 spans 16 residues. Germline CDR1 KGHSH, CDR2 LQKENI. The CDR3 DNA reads TGTGCCAGCTCCCCCAGGCCTGGGAGCTCCTACAATGAGCAGTTCTTC. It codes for CASSPRPGSSYNEQFF.

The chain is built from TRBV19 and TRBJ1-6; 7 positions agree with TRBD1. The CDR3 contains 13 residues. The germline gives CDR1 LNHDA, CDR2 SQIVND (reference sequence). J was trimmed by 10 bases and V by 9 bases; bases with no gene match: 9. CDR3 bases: TGTGCCAGCAGGGGGGCAGGAATCTCACCCCTCCACTTT. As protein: CASRGAGISPLHF. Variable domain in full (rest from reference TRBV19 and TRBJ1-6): DGGITQSPKYLFRKEGQNVTLSCEQNLNHDAMYWYRQDPGQGLRLIYYSQIVNDFQKGDIAEGYSVSREKKESFPLTVTSAQKNPTAFYLCASRGAGISPLHFGNGTRLTVT.

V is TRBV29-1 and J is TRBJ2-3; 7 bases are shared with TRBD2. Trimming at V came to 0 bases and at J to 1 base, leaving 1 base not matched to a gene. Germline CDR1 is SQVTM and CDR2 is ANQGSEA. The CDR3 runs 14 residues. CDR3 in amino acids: CSVEDGGGTDTQYF. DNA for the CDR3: TGCAGCGTTGAAGATGGGGGGGGCACAGATACGCAGTATTTT.

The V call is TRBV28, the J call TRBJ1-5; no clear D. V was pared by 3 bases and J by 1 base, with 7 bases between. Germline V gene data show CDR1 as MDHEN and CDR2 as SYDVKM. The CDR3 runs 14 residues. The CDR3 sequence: CASSLGWSNQPQHF. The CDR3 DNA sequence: TGTGCCAGCAGTTTGGGCTGGAGCAATCAGCCCCAGCATTTT. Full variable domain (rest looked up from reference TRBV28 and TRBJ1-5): DVKVTQSSRYLVKRTGEKVFLECVQDMDHENMFWYRQDPGLGLRLIYFSYDVKMKEKGDIPEGYSVSREKKERFSLILESASTNQTSMYLCASSLGWSNQPQHFGDGTRLSIL.

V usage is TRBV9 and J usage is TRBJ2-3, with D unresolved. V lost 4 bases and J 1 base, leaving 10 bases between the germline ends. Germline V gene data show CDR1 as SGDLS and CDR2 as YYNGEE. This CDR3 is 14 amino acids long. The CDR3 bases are TGTGCCAGCAGCTTCAGAAGCGGCACAGATACGCAGTATTTT. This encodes CASSFRSGTDTQYF.

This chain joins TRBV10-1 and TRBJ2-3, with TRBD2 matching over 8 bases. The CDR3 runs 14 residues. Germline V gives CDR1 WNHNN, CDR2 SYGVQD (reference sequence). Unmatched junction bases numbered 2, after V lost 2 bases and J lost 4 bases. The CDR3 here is CASSEVGGADTQYF. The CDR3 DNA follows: TGCGCCAGCAGTGAGGTCGGGGGGGCAGATACGCAGTATTTT.

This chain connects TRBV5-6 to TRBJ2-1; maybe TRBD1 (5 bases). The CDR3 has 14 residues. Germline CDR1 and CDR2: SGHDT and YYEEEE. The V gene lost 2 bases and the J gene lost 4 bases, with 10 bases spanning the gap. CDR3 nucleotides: TGTGCCAGCAGCTTAAGGGGTCGTTACAATGAGCAGTTCTTC. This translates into CASSLRGRYNEQFF. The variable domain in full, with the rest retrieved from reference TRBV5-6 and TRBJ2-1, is DAGVTQSPTHLIKTRGQQVTLRCSPKSGHDTVSWYQQALGQGPQFIFQYYEEEERQRGNFPDRFSGHQFPNYSSELNVNALLLGDSALYLCASSLRGRYNEQFFGPGTRLTVL.

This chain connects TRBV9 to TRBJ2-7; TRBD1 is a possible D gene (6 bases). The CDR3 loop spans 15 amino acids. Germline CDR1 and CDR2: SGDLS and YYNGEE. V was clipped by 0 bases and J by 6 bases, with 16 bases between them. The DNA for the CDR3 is TGTGCCAGCAGCGTAGCCCCAGGGGAAGGCTCCGAGCAGTACTTC. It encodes CASSVAPGEGSEQYF.

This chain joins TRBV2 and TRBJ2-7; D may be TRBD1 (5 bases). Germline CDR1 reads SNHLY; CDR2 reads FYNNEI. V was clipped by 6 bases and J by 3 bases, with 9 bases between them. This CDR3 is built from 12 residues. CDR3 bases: TGTGCCAGCAGGTCAGACAGCTACGAGCAGTACTTC. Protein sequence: CASRSDSYEQYF.

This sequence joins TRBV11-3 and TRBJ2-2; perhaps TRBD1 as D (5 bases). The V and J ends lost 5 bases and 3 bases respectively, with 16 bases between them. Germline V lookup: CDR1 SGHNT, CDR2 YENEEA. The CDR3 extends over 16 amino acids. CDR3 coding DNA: TGTGCCAGCAGCCCCCGAGGTGGGGCGGACACCGGGGAGCTGTTTTTT. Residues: CASSPRGGADTGELFF.

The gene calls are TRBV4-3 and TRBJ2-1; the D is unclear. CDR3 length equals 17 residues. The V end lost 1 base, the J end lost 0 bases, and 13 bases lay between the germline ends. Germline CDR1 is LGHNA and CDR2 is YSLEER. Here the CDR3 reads CASSQVNTKSSYNEQFF. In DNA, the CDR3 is TGCGCCAGCAGCCAAGTGAACACTAAGAGCTCCTACAATGAGCAGTTCTTC.

CDR3 region: CASSGGSGANVLTF. CDR3 DNA: TGTGCCAGCAGTGGAGGCTCTGGGGCCAACGTCCTGACTTTC. The V gene is TRBV2, the J gene TRBJ2-6; D not certain. The ends were cut back, 4 bases at V and 0 bases at J, with 4 bases in the middle. This CDR3 is 14 amino acids long. Germline lookup yields CDR1 SNHLY and CDR2 FYNNEI.

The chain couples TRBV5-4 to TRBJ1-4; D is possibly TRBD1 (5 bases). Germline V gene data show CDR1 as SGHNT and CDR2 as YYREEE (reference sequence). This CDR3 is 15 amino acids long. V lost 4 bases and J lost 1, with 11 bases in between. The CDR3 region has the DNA TGTGCCAGCAGCGGCCAGGGAGGAACTAATGAAAAACTGTTTTTT. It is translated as CASSGQGGTNEKLFF.

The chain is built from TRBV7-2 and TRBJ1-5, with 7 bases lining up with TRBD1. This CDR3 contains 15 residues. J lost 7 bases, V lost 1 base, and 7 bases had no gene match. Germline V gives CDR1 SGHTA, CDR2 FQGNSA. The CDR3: CASSLDTGEMQPQHF. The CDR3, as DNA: TGTGCCAGCAGCTTAGATACAGGGGAGATGCAGCCCCAGCATTTT.

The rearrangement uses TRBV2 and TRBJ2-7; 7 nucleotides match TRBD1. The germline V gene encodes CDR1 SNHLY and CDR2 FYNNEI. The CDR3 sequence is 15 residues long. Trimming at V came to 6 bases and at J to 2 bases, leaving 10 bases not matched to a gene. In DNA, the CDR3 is TGTGCCAGCAGAAGAGGGACAGAGGTTACCTACGAGCAGTACTTC. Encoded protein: CASRRGTEVTYEQYF. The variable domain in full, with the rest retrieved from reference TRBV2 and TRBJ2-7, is EPEVTQTPSHQVTQMGQEVILRCVPISNHLYFYWYRQILGQKVEFLVSFYNNEISEKSEIFDDQFSVERPDGSNFTLKIRSTKLEDSAMYFCASRRGTEVTYEQYFGPGTRLTVT.

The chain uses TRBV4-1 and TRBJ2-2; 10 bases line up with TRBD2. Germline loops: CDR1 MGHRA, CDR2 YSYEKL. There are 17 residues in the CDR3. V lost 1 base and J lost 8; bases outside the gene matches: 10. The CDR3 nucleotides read TGCGCCAGCAGCCAAGTCCTAGCGGGAGATAGTTTGGGGGAGCTGTTTTTT. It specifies CASSQVLAGDSLGELFF.

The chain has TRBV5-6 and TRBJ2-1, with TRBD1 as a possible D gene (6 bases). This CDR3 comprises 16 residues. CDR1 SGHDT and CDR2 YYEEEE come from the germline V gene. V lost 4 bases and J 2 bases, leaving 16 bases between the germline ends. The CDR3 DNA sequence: TGTGCCAGCAGCCCTTTGGGGGCTGGAGCCTACAATGAGCAGTTCTTC. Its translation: CASSPLGAGAYNEQFF.

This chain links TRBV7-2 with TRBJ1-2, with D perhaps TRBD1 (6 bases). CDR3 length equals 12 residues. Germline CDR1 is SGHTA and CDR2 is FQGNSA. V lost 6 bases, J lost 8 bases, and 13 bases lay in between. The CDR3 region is CASSFQGSGYTF. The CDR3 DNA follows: TGTGCCAGCAGTTTTCAGGGGTCCGGCTACACCTTC. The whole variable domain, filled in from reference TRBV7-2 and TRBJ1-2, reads GAGVSQSPSNKVTEKGKDVELRCDPISGHTALYWYRQSLGQGLEFLIYFQGNSAPDKSGLPSDRFSAERTGGSVSTLTIQRTQQEDSAVYLCASSFQGSGYTFGSGTRLTVV.

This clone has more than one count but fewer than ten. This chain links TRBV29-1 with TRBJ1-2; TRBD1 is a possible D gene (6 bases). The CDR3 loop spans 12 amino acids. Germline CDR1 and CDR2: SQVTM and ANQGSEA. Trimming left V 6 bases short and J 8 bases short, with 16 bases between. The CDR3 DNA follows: TGCAGCGTGGATACAGGGATCCACGGCTACACCTTC. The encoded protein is CSVDTGIHGYTF.

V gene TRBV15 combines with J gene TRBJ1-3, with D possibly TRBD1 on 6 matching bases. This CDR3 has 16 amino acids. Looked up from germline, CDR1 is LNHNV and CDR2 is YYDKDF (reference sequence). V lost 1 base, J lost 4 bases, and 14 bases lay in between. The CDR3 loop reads CATSRVEGGLGNTIYF. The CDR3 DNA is TGTGCCACCAGCAGAGTTGAGGGGGGGCTCGGAAACACCATATATTTT. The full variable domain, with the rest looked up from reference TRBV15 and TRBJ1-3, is DAMVIQNPRYQVTQFGKPVTLSCSQTLNHNVMYWYQQKSSQAPKLLFHYYDKDFNNEADTPDNFQSRRPNTSFCFLDIRSPGLGDTAMYLCATSRVEGGLGNTIYFGEGSWLTVV.

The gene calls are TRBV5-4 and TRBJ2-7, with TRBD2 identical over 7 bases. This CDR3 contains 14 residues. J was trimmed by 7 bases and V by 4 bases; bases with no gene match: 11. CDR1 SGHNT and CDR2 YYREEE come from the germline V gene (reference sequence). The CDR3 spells CASSPTTSVREQYF. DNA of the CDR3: TGTGCCAGCAGCCCCACAACTAGCGTAAGGGAGCAGTACTTC.

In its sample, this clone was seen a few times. In DNA form, the CDR3 reads TGTGCCAGCAGTTACAACAAACCAACTAATGAAAAACTGTTTTTT. Translation: CASSYNKPTNEKLFF. The chain uses TRBV6-6 and TRBJ1-4; D gene unclear. The CDR3 has 15 residues. Deletions cut 2 bases from V and 0 bases from J, with 7 bases between. Germline-derived CDR1 and CDR2 are MNHNY and SVGAGI (reference sequence).